This entry features one T cell receptor beta chain sequence. The record originates from a study of OX40 agonist ivuxolimab in advanced cancers. Study-level background: Ivuxolimab is an agonistic anti-OX40 (CD134) antibody, and patients were treated with it.

Germline CDR1 and CDR2: MNHNS and SASEGT. The CDR3 has 15 residues. V lost 4 bases and J lost 1; bases outside the gene matches: 4. The table came from immunoSEQ multiplex PCR; TCRdb's copy has only in-frame clones and leaves some out. The table includes about 95,000 clones, roughly 90% detected once. Sample: CD4+ or CD8+ T cells sorted from blood, taken in a trial of the OX40 agonist ivuxolimab. This chain links TRBV6-1 with TRBJ2-5; TRBD1 aligns across 9 bases. The origin of this receptor is an adult with an advanced solid tumor such as melanoma, head and neck, liver or kidney cancer. This CDR3 reads CASSGMTGGQETQYF. CDR3 DNA: TGTGCCAGCAGTGGGATGACAGGGGGCCAAGAGACCCAGTACTTC.